These T cell receptor beta chains were read from a single sample in a study of T cell responses to AZD1222 COVID-19 vaccine. TCRdb's copy holds only in-frame clones and misses some; the assay was immunoSEQ multiplex PCR. The table shows roughly 150,000 clones, with about nine tenths occurring only once. The input for sequencing was peripheral blood, taken 28 days after the second AZD1222 dose. The receptors here all came from an adult who received the AZD1222 COVID-19 vaccine. Each CDR3 is given with its conserved first and last residue. The D gene is left open where the match is weak. Clone size is not always given. Where it is, it says once, few, many or a class for expanded clones.

V gene: TRBV11-2
D gene: -
clone size: -
J gene: TRBJ2-7
CDR3 DNA: TGTGCCAGCAGCCCCCGAGGGCGTAGGAGCTCCTACGAGCAGTACTTC
CDR3 protein: CASSPRGRRSSYEQYF

V gene: TRBV7-2
D gene: -
clone size: few
J gene: TRBJ2-1
CDR3 DNA: TGTGCCAGCAGCACGTCAGGTCAGTACTACAATGAGCAGTTCTTC
CDR3 protein: CASSTSGQYYNEQFF

V gene: TRBV19
D gene: -
clone size: -
J gene: TRBJ1-4
CDR3 DNA: TGTGCCAGTAGTATAGGACAGACCACTAATGAAAAACTGTTTTTT
CDR3 protein: CASSIGQTTNEKLFF

V gene: TRBV28
D gene: -
clone size: once
J gene: TRBJ2-5
CDR3 DNA: TGTGCCAGCAGTTTTGCAGGGGAAAAGACCCAGTACTTC
CDR3 protein: CASSFAGEKTQYF

V gene: TRBV2
D gene: TRBD1
clone size: -
J gene: TRBJ2-7
CDR3 DNA: TGTGCCAGCAGTGAAGGAGACAGGGGGGGCAAGCAGTACTTC
CDR3 protein: CASSEGDRGGKQYF

V gene: TRBV28
D gene: -
clone size: -
J gene: TRBJ2-1
CDR3 DNA: TGTGCCACCTGGGGTGGCCCCTACAATGAGCAGTTCTTC
CDR3 protein: CATWGGPYNEQFF

V gene: TRBV5-1
D gene: -
clone size: -
J gene: TRBJ1-2
CDR3 DNA: TGCGCCAGCAGCTCCCGATTACAGGGAACTAACTATGGCTACACCTTC
CDR3 protein: CASSSRLQGTNYGYTF

V gene: TRBV2
D gene: -
clone size: -
J gene: TRBJ1-5
CDR3 DNA: TGTGCCAGCAGCGAGGACAGCAATAGCAATCAGCCCCAGCATTTT
CDR3 protein: CASSEDSNSNQPQHF

V gene: TRBV2
D gene: -
clone size: -
J gene: TRBJ2-1
CDR3 DNA: TGTGCCAGCAGTGAGTTCTACAATGAGCAGTTCTTC
CDR3 protein: CASSEFYNEQFF

V gene: TRBV12-3/TRBV12-4
D gene: -
clone size: -
J gene: TRBJ2-2
CDR3 DNA: TGTGCCAGCCGCTTTTCGGGGAGCGGGGAGCTGTTTTTT
CDR3 protein: CASRFSGSGELFF

V gene: TRBV5-4
D gene: TRBD2
clone size: -
J gene: TRBJ2-1
CDR3 DNA: TGTGCCAGCAGCTTGAAATCGTTGGCTAGCGGGACTCACAATGAGCAGTTCTTC
CDR3 protein: CASSLKSLASGTHNEQFF

V gene: TRBV19
D gene: TRBD1
clone size: -
J gene: TRBJ1-1
CDR3 DNA: TGTGCCAGTAGCTTTAACGGACAGGGAGAGGCTTTCTTT
CDR3 protein: CASSFNGQGEAFF

V gene: TRBV5-1
D gene: -
clone size: once
J gene: TRBJ2-5
CDR3 DNA: TGCGCCAGCAGCTTGAATTTCGGAGAGACCCAGTACTTC
CDR3 protein: CASSLNFGETQYF

V gene: TRBV7-2
D gene: -
clone size: -
J gene: TRBJ2-1
CDR3 DNA: TGTGCCAGCAGCCGCGCCGGGACCACCTACAATGAGCAGTTCTTC
CDR3 protein: CASSRAGTTYNEQFF

V gene: TRBV15
D gene: -
clone size: once
J gene: TRBJ2-1
CDR3 DNA: TGTGCCAAAGGCGGGGACAATGAGCAGTTCTTC
CDR3 protein: CAKGGDNEQFF

V gene: TRBV7-9
D gene: TRBD1
clone size: -
J gene: TRBJ1-2
CDR3 DNA: TGTGCCAGCAGCGCCCAGCCGGGACAGGGATCAGATGGCTACACCTTC
CDR3 protein: CASSAQPGQGSDGYTF

V gene: TRBV9
D gene: -
clone size: -
J gene: TRBJ2-3
CDR3 DNA: TGTGCCAGCAGCGTAGGGGCGGGTAGAGGGGATACGCAGTATTTT
CDR3 protein: CASSVGAGRGDTQYF

V gene: TRBV16
D gene: TRBD1
clone size: -
J gene: TRBJ1-3
CDR3 DNA: TGTGCCAGCAGCTCCGGGGACAGGGGGCTCAGGTCTGGAAACACCATATATTTT
CDR3 protein: CASSSGDRGLRSGNTIYF

V gene: TRBV19
D gene: TRBD1
clone size: -
J gene: TRBJ1-5
CDR3 DNA: TGTGCCAGTAGCGGAGACAGGGGGCTTGGACAGCCCCAGCATTTT
CDR3 protein: CASSGDRGLGQPQHF

V gene: TRBV9
D gene: TRBD2
clone size: -
J gene: TRBJ2-1
CDR3 DNA: TGTGCCAGCAGCTTCCTAGCGGGAGAGTACAATGAGCAGTTCTTC
CDR3 protein: CASSFLAGEYNEQFF

V gene: TRBV28
D gene: TRBD2
clone size: -
J gene: TRBJ2-4
CDR3 DNA: TGTGCCAGCACCATGACTAGCGGGAGATCTTCGGCCAAAAACATTCAGTACTTC
CDR3 protein: CASTMTSGRSSAKNIQYF

V gene: TRBV3-1/TRBV3-2
D gene: -
clone size: many
J gene: TRBJ1-6
CDR3 DNA: TGTGCCAGCAGCCAAAAGGGGAGCAATTCACCCCTCCACTTT
CDR3 protein: CASSQKGSNSPLHF

V gene: TRBV28
D gene: -
clone size: -
J gene: TRBJ2-1
CDR3 DNA: TGTGCCAGCAGCAACCTTGGTACCTACAATGAGCAGTTCTTC
CDR3 protein: CASSNLGTYNEQFF

V gene: TRBV27
D gene: -
clone size: -
J gene: TRBJ2-1
CDR3 DNA: TGTGCCAGCAGCTTCCTTACTAGTCTGGCCTACAATGAGCAGTTCTTC
CDR3 protein: CASSFLTSLAYNEQFF

V gene: TRBV5-4
D gene: -
clone size: -
J gene: TRBJ1-1
CDR3 DNA: TGTGCCAGCAGCTTCACGGGGAACACTGAAGCTTTCTTT
CDR3 protein: CASSFTGNTEAFF

V gene: TRBV6-6
D gene: TRBD1
clone size: -
J gene: TRBJ2-5
CDR3 DNA: TGTGCCAGCGGGGGACAGGGCCAAGAGACCCAGTACTTC
CDR3 protein: CASGGQGQETQYF

V gene: TRBV4-2
D gene: TRBD1
clone size: -
J gene: TRBJ1-1
CDR3 DNA: TGTGCCAGCAGCCAAAGGACAGGGGACACTGAAGCTTTCTTT
CDR3 protein: CASSQRTGDTEAFF

V gene: TRBV10-2
D gene: -
clone size: -
J gene: TRBJ2-4
CDR3 DNA: TGCGCCAGCAGTGAGTTAGGGGGAAACATTCAGTACTTC
CDR3 protein: CASSELGGNIQYF

V gene: TRBV9
D gene: -
clone size: once
J gene: TRBJ1-6
CDR3 DNA: TGTGCCAGCAGCGTAGGGCAGAGTCAGGCCGCGGGACCCCTCCACTTT
CDR3 protein: CASSVGQSQAAGPLHF

V gene: TRBV30
D gene: TRBD1
clone size: -
J gene: TRBJ1-6
CDR3 DNA: TGTGCCTGGAGACGGGACAGCTGGAATTCACCCCTCCACTTT
CDR3 protein: CAWRRDSWNSPLHF

V gene: TRBV29-1
D gene: -
clone size: -
J gene: TRBJ2-5
CDR3 DNA: TGCAGCGCTCAAAGGAGGGTTGAGACCCAGTACTTC
CDR3 protein: CSAQRRVETQYF

V gene: TRBV7-8
D gene: -
clone size: -
J gene: TRBJ2-1
CDR3 DNA: TGTGCCAGCAGCTTAGAGGGGGCAAAGCGGGTTAATGAGCAGTTCTTC
CDR3 protein: CASSLEGAKRVNEQFF

V gene: TRBV3-1/TRBV3-2
D gene: TRBD1
clone size: -
J gene: TRBJ2-1
CDR3 DNA: TGTGCCAGCAGCCCCCGGACAGGGTTACACAATGAGCAGTTCTTC
CDR3 protein: CASSPRTGLHNEQFF

V gene: TRBV28
D gene: -
clone size: -
J gene: TRBJ1-1
CDR3 DNA: TGTGCCAGCAGCCTGTACACTGAAGCTTTCTTT
CDR3 protein: CASSLYTEAFF

V gene: TRBV4-2
D gene: -
clone size: -
J gene: TRBJ2-7
CDR3 DNA: TGTGCCAGCAGCCAAGGGCAGATTTACGAGCAGTACTTC
CDR3 protein: CASSQGQIYEQYF

V gene: TRBV5-1
D gene: -
clone size: -
J gene: TRBJ1-2
CDR3 DNA: TGCGCCAGCAGCTTGGAGGGGCCTGAAAACTATGGCTACACCTTC
CDR3 protein: CASSLEGPENYGYTF

V gene: TRBV6-2/TRBV6-3
D gene: TRBD2
clone size: -
J gene: TRBJ2-7
CDR3 DNA: TGTGCCAGCAGTTACTCAGTAGCGGGAGGAACCGAGCAGTACTTC
CDR3 protein: CASSYSVAGGTEQYF

V gene: TRBV14
D gene: -
clone size: -
J gene: TRBJ2-2
CDR3 DNA: TGTGCCAGCAGCCAAGATCCGGGCGGGAACACCGGGGAGCTGTTTTTT
CDR3 protein: CASSQDPGGNTGELFF

V gene: TRBV6-2/TRBV6-3
D gene: TRBD1
clone size: -
J gene: TRBJ2-5
CDR3 DNA: TGTGCCAGCAGTTACTTCGGACAGGGAGAGACCCAGTACTTC
CDR3 protein: CASSYFGQGETQYF

V gene: TRBV5-8
D gene: -
clone size: -
J gene: TRBJ1-5
CDR3 DNA: TGTGCCAGCAGCTCCGGGCGGCAGCCCCAGCATTTT
CDR3 protein: CASSSGRQPQHF

V gene: TRBV6-2/TRBV6-3
D gene: -
clone size: -
J gene: TRBJ1-5
CDR3 DNA: TGTGCCAGCAGCGCAGGGGTTAATCAGCCCCAGCATTTT
CDR3 protein: CASSAGVNQPQHF

V gene: TRBV28
D gene: TRBD2
clone size: -
J gene: TRBJ2-7
CDR3 DNA: TGTGCCAGCAGTTCTGCCCTAGCGGAAAGCTCCTACGAGCAGTACTTC
CDR3 protein: CASSSALAESSYEQYF

V gene: TRBV30
D gene: -
clone size: -
J gene: TRBJ1-2
CDR3 DNA: TGTGCCTGGAGTGTAGGGCTAACGCTTGGCTACACCTTC
CDR3 protein: CAWSVGLTLGYTF

V gene: TRBV27
D gene: -
clone size: -
J gene: TRBJ1-5
CDR3 DNA: TGTGCCAGCAGTTACCGCTCCGGGGCAGGGCAGCCCCAGCATTTT
CDR3 protein: CASSYRSGAGQPQHF

V gene: TRBV2
D gene: -
clone size: -
J gene: TRBJ1-1
CDR3 DNA: TGTGCCAGCAAGATATCGGGTTCCTCTGAAGCTTTCTTT
CDR3 protein: CASKISGSSEAFF

V gene: TRBV5-1
D gene: -
clone size: -
J gene: TRBJ2-4
CDR3 DNA: TGCGCCAGCAGCTTGGTACAGGGCGGCGGGGCCAAAAACATTCAGTACTTC
CDR3 protein: CASSLVQGGGAKNIQYF

V gene: TRBV6-1
D gene: TRBD2
clone size: -
J gene: TRBJ2-1
CDR3 DNA: TGTGCCAGCAGTGAAGCGTGGCGGGAGCTAGGTAAGCAGTTCTTC
CDR3 protein: CASSEAWRELGKQFF